These 12 T cell receptor beta chains originate from one sample sequenced in a study of identical twins (dated by TCRdb to the mid-2010s). The library was generated by 5' RACE. Reads for this sample came from an Illumina HiSeq 2000. In-frame beta chains were kept once TCRdb had trimmed the public reads at Q25 with fastp and called clones with MiXCR. Identical CDR3 protein sequences are pooled into one entry, listed with their most common genes and DNA. The table for this sample lists about 530,000 distinct CDR3 sequences; nearly 15% of them were counted only once. About 0.4% of the sample goes to the ten largest clones. Separately, the same data were catalogued under a study of yellow fever vaccine responses in identical twins.

Sequencing was done on a sample of CD4+ T cells sorted from blood. The receptors originated from a young woman in good health.

In its sample, this clonotype was seen a few times. The chain has TRBV24-1 and TRBJ2-1; tentatively, D is TRBD2 (5 bases). The CDR3 has 12 amino acids. In germline, CDR1 is KGHDR, CDR2 SFDVKD. Trimming removed 4 bases from V and 10 bases from J, with 10 bases in between. CDR3 nucleotide sequence: TGTGCCACCAGTGAAGTAAGCGGAGAGCAGTTCTTC. Encoded protein: CATSEVSGEQFF.

This clonotype showed up just a few times. The chain links TRBV15 to TRBJ2-1, with D possibly TRBD1 on 6 matching bases. The CDR3 contains 15 residues. Germline CDR1 reads LNHNV; CDR2 reads YYDKDF (reference sequence). V was shortened by 1 base and J by 9 bases, with 16 bases between the two germline ends. CDR3 amino acids: CATSRGDTLSGEQFF. The CDR3 bases are TGTGCCACCAGCAGAGGGGACACCCTGTCCGGTGAGCAGTTCTTC.

The V gene is TRBV7-8, the J gene TRBJ2-2, with 7 bases identical to TRBD2. The CDR3 totals 17 residues. V shed 5 bases and J 8 bases; nucleotides not matched to a gene: 17. Germline values: CDR1 SGHVS, CDR2 FQNEAQ. CDR3 DNA: TGTGCCAGCAGCCCCCGACTAGCTGAATATTCGGGTGGGGAGCTGTTTTTT. Protein: CASSPRLAEYSGGELFF.

This clonotype turned up a few times. The chain employs TRBV6-6 and TRBJ2-5; no clear D. The V gene's germline CDR1 is MNHNY and CDR2 SVGAGI (reference sequence). The V end lost 8 bases, the J end lost 4 bases, and 14 bases lay between the germline ends. The CDR3 contains 13 residues. CDR3 bases: TGTGCCAGCTGTTTAACTGAAGGAGAGACCCAGTACTTC. Amino acid sequence: CASCLTEGETQYF.

The chain recombines TRBV11-2 with TRBJ2-1, with D possibly being TRBD1 (5 bases). Trimming removed 5 bases from V and 9 bases from J, with 14 bases in between. Germline values: CDR1 SGHAT, CDR2 FQNNGV. The CDR3 loop spans 13 amino acids. CDR3 region: CASSGATLGEQFF. CDR3 sequence (DNA): TGTGCCAGCAGCGGGGCTACCCTTGGTGAGCAGTTCTTC.

The gene calls are TRBV6-1 and TRBJ1-1, with TRBD1 matching 7 bases. Per the germline V gene, CDR1 is MNHNS and CDR2 is SASEGT. The ends lost 6 bases at V and 4 bases at J; junction bases unmatched: 8. The CDR3 covers 14 residues. The CDR3 nucleotides are TGTGCCAGCAGCCAGACACAGGGGTTCACTGAAGCTTTCTTT. Protein sequence: CASSQTQGFTEAFF.

The chain uses TRBV20-1 and TRBJ1-6; D is possibly TRBD1 (5 bases). This CDR3 spans 14 amino acids. V was trimmed by 5 bases and J by 8 bases, leaving 16 bases between them. Germline CDR1 reads DFQATT; CDR2 reads SNEGSKA (reference sequence). Here the CDR3 DNA reads TGCAGTGCTCGCCGGGGGGTTGATGATTCACCCCTCCACTTT. Encoded protein: CSARRGVDDSPLHF.

The genes are TRBV25-1 and TRBJ2-5; no firm D call. The V gene lost 1 base and the J gene lost 5 bases, with 8 bases spanning the gap. This CDR3 is built from 13 residues. The germline gives CDR1 MGHDK, CDR2 SYGVNS. The CDR3 spells CASSEWVGETQYF. Here the CDR3 DNA reads TGTGCCAGCAGTGAATGGGTAGGGGAGACCCAGTACTTC.

This clonotype occurred a few times. The chain recombines TRBV2 with TRBJ2-3; 9 nucleotides line up with TRBD1. Germline values: CDR1 SNHLY, CDR2 FYNNEI. V was clipped by 5 bases and J by 1 base; unmatched bases: 10. This CDR3 region has 17 residues. This CDR3 is CASSRTGASSGTDTQYF. CDR3 in DNA: TGTGCCAGCAGTCGGACAGGGGCCTCTTCGGGCACAGATACGCAGTATTTT.

This clonotype has more than one count but fewer than ten. The chain joins TRBV29-1 to TRBJ2-3, with 10 positions matching TRBD2. CDR1 and CDR2 from the germline V gene are SQVTM and ANQGSEA. Unmatched junction bases numbered 6, after V lost 2 bases and J lost 4 bases. The CDR3 runs 15 residues. This CDR3 is CSVERLAGAADTQYF. The DNA of the CDR3 is TGCAGCGTTGAACGGCTAGCGGGAGCCGCAGATACGCAGTATTTT.

This clonotype has a count of ten or more. The chain employs TRBV20-1 and TRBJ1-4; TRBD1 agrees at 7 bases. The trim removed 3 bases at V and 4 bases at J, leaving 2 bases unmatched. Germline V gene sequence: CDR1 DFQATT, CDR2 SNEGSKA (reference sequence). CDR3 length: 13 residues. Here the CDR3 reads CSARDRFNEKLFF. CDR3 sequence (DNA): TGCAGTGCTAGGGACAGGTTTAATGAAAAACTGTTTTTT.

This clonotype was found many times. This chain uses TRBV12-3 or TRBV12-4 with TRBJ1-1, with D hard to call. The V end was cut by 2 bases, the J end by 6 bases, with 10 bases between. The CDR3 has 13 residues. The CDR3 nucleotides are TGTGCCAGCAGTTTACTGGGTCTTCCTGAAGCTTTCTTT. It specifies CASSLLGLPEAFF.